This is a list of T cell receptor beta chains from one sample in a study of PD-L1 blockade in urothelial cancer. Using immunoSEQ multiplex PCR, the repertoire was profiled, and TCRdb retains in-frame clones only, with some absent. The sample has fewer than 50,000 clones, 80% to 90% seen once. Source: PBMCs, taken around atezolizumab (anti-PD-L1) treatment. The source is a man between 70 and 80 years old with urothelial cancer. The CDR3 runs from the conserved cysteine through the conserved F or W.

V	J	CDR3
TRBV6-6	TRBJ1-2	CASSYFQGNGYTF
TRBV23-1	TRBJ1-2	CASSQADWNYGYTF
TRBV15	TRBJ2-5	CATSRDGGEETQYF
TRBV19	TRBJ2-7	CASSTSRRGSYEQYF
TRBV30	TRBJ2-3	CAWSGRLAKSTDTQYF
TRBV7-3	TRBJ2-2	CASSLNSRANTGELFF
TRBV19	TRBJ2-7	CASSILRGASSYEQYF
TRBV7-3	TRBJ2-3	CASSFGGGTDTQYF
TRBV2	TRBJ1-5	CASSLQSRDRGNQPQHF
TRBV25-1	TRBJ2-6	CASSEPGSGANVLTF
TRBV10-3	TRBJ1-2	CAISLPGQGGGYTF
TRBV7-8	TRBJ2-7	CASSLGDSTYEQYF
TRBV7-2	TRBJ1-6	CASSLVRDNSPLHF
TRBV5-4	TRBJ2-1	CASSLGGGASSYNEQFF
TRBV19	TRBJ2-2	CASSEGGVERAGELFF
TRBV5-5	TRBJ1-1	CASSQGTGTELNTEAFF
TRBV6-6	TRBJ1-5	CASSTNQGNQPQHF
TRBV6-5	TRBJ2-1	CASSYSRRTGDNEQFF
TRBV5-1	TRBJ1-1	CASDTGGAGTEAFF
TRBV7-2	TRBJ2-3	CASTLGTSSNQYF
TRBV30	TRBJ1-2	CAWSVGTGAFGYTF
TRBV5-5	TRBJ2-7	CASNQEGGYYEQYF
TRBV7-3	TRBJ2-3	CASSPLGGRTGDTQYF
TRBV9	TRBJ2-2	CASSETGGYTGELFF
TRBV5-5	TRBJ1-6	CASSPLDGTGGGKPLHF
TRBV15	TRBJ2-5	CATSRSGTSGGETQYF
TRBV19	TRBJ2-2	CASSPGLADAGELFF
TRBV14	TRBJ2-7	CASSRPTSREQYF
TRBV29-1	TRBJ1-5	CSAREGGDQPQHF
TRBV6-1	TRBJ1-4	CASSEALGGEKLFF
TRBV18	TRBJ2-7	CASSLQGQTFEQYF
TRBV27	TRBJ2-2	CASRLAADTGELFF
TRBV4-3	TRBJ2-7	CASSQDPGDEQYF
TRBV10-3	TRBJ1-1	CAINPDQGTEAFF
TRBV5-1	TRBJ1-6	CASSLLTGGGDSPLHF
TRBV15	TRBJ2-2	CATSRDLWLAGDDGELFF
TRBV28	TRBJ1-5	CASSSSGGYSNQPQHF
TRBV29-1	TRBJ2-1	CSVARDTNEQFF
TRBV5-4	TRBJ2-5	CASSLEHPQETQYF
TRBV5-4	TRBJ2-1	CASSLEEGIVNEQFF
TRBV5-8	TRBJ1-4	CASSYTGGGEKLFF
TRBV6-1	TRBJ2-7	CASSYSGEPYEQYF
TRBV2	TRBJ2-1	CAGRGAAGTSGNEQFF
TRBV4-1	TRBJ2-1	CASSSGTGGVTYYNEQFF
TRBV11-1	TRBJ2-3	CASSFIAGGRTDTQYF
TRBV11-1	TRBJ1-5	CASSSNMTAYSNQPQHF
TRBV19	TRBJ2-1	CASNPGAGTPNEQFF
TRBV13	TRBJ1-2	CASSPENRQDGYTF
TRBV10-3	TRBJ2-7	CAISRDRGLEQYF
TRBV7-2	TRBJ2-2	CASSLYRGSWSDTGELFF
TRBV29-1	TRBJ2-1	CSAETGGSSYNEQFF
TRBV4-1	TRBJ2-1	CASSPYLDTYNEQFF
TRBV6-1	TRBJ1-4	CASKETEEKLFF
TRBV4-3	TRBJ1-1	CASSQPGQGLVAFF
TRBV7-7	TRBJ2-5	CASSLGQSVKTQYF
TRBV18	TRBJ1-3	CASSPQTGSSGNTIYF
TRBV6-4	TRBJ1-5	CASSLTGGSNQPQHF
TRBV4-1	TRBJ2-2	CASRPQGSNTGELFF